What follows is one TCR beta chain and its context. CD45RO-negative, CCR7-selected cells formed the naive CD8 fraction, which excluded terminally differentiated effector memory CD45RA+ cells. Assay: immunoSEQ multiplex PCR; the TCRdb copy retains only in-frame clones and omits some. The table shows under 700,000 clones, with approximately 96% occurring only once. V lost 6 bases and J 2 bases, leaving 14 bases between the germline ends. The CDR3 sequence is 14 residues long. CDR1 and CDR2 (germline): MNHEY, SVGAGI. The sample originates from a study of shared clonotypes between healthy human individuals.

This sequence joins TRBV6-5 and TRBJ2-7, with D perhaps TRBD2 (6 bases). Sequencing input: naive CD8+ T cells sorted from blood. This TCR was recovered from a woman aged 25 to 45 in good health. The DNA of the CDR3 is TGTGCCAGCAGGTACGACGGCGGGACCTACGAGCAGTACTTC. Translated: CASRYDGGTYEQYF.